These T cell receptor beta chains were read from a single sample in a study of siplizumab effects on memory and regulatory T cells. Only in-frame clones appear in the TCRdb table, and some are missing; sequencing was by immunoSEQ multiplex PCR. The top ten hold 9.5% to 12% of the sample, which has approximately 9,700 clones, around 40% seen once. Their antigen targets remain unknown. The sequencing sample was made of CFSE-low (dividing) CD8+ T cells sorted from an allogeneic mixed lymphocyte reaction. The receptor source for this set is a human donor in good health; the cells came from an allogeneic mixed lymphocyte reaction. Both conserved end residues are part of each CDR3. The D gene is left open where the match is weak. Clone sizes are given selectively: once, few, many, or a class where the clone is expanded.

cdr3_aa: CASSLGVGYEQYF
cdr3_nt: TGCGCCAGCAGCTTGGGGGTGGGCTACGAGCAGTACTTC
clone_size: -
d_call: -
v_call: TRBV5-1
j_call: TRBJ2-7

cdr3_aa: CSVVQQERSYTF
cdr3_nt: TGCAGCGTTGTTCAACAGGAGAGGAGCTACACCTTC
clone_size: -
d_call: -
v_call: TRBV29-1
j_call: TRBJ1-2

cdr3_aa: CASSIDPAGSGVNVLTF
cdr3_nt: TGTGCCAGTAGTATAGATCCGGCAGGCTCTGGGGTCAACGTCCTGACTTTC
clone_size: -
d_call: -
v_call: TRBV19
j_call: TRBJ2-6

cdr3_aa: CASSVSGDAYEQYF
cdr3_nt: TGTGCCAGCAGTGTGTCTGGGGACGCCTACGAGCAGTACTTC
clone_size: -
d_call: -
v_call: TRBV6-6
j_call: TRBJ2-7

cdr3_aa: CASGTGTGGGYEQYF
cdr3_nt: TGTGCCAGCGGGACCGGGACAGGGGGCGGGTACGAGCAGTACTTC
clone_size: -
d_call: TRBD1
v_call: TRBV5-4
j_call: TRBJ2-7

cdr3_aa: CASSYPPSTDTQYF
cdr3_nt: TGTGCCAGCAGTTACCCCCCTAGCACAGATACGCAGTATTTT
clone_size: -
d_call: -
v_call: TRBV6-6
j_call: TRBJ2-3

cdr3_aa: CASRPTEPANTEAFF
cdr3_nt: TGCGCCAGCAGGCCGACAGAACCGGCGAACACTGAAGCTTTCTTT
clone_size: -
d_call: -
v_call: TRBV4-1
j_call: TRBJ1-1

cdr3_aa: CASSEWLNTGELFF
cdr3_nt: TGCGCCAGCAGTGAGTGGCTAAACACCGGGGAGCTGTTTTTT
clone_size: -
d_call: -
v_call: TRBV10-1
j_call: TRBJ2-2

cdr3_aa: CASSFRGGYEQYF
cdr3_nt: TGTGCCAGCAGCTTTCGGGGGGGATACGAGCAGTACTTC
clone_size: medium-sized
d_call: TRBD2
v_call: TRBV5-4
j_call: TRBJ2-7

cdr3_aa: CASSSPGQGTYEQYF
cdr3_nt: TGTGCCAGCAGTTCGCCGGGACAGGGAACCTACGAGCAGTACTTC
clone_size: medium-sized
d_call: TRBD1
v_call: TRBV27
j_call: TRBJ2-7

cdr3_aa: CASSYSGSSYEQYF
cdr3_nt: TGTGCCAGCAGTTACTCGGGAAGCTCCTACGAGCAGTACTTC
clone_size: -
d_call: -
v_call: TRBV6-4
j_call: TRBJ2-7

cdr3_aa: CASSLGFGQRSSYEQYF
cdr3_nt: TGTGCCAGCAGCTTGGGGTTTGGGCAGCGGTCCTCCTACGAGCAGTACTTC
clone_size: -
d_call: -
v_call: TRBV5-4
j_call: TRBJ2-7

cdr3_aa: CASSLLWGVGANVLTF
cdr3_nt: TGTGCCAGCAGTTTATTGTGGGGGGTTGGGGCCAACGTCCTGACTTTC
clone_size: -
d_call: -
v_call: TRBV27
j_call: TRBJ2-6

cdr3_aa: CATSRGQGRDGELFF
cdr3_nt: TGTGCCACCAGCAGAGGACAGGGAAGGGACGGGGAGCTGTTTTTT
clone_size: many
d_call: TRBD1
v_call: TRBV15
j_call: TRBJ2-2

cdr3_aa: CASSLGGGSYEQYF
cdr3_nt: TGTGCCAGTAGTCTAGGAGGGGGGTCCTACGAGCAGTACTTC
clone_size: -
d_call: -
v_call: TRBV19
j_call: TRBJ2-7

cdr3_aa: CASSYTSGGSYNEQFF
cdr3_nt: TGTGCCAGTAGTTATACGAGCGGGGGGTCTTACAATGAGCAGTTCTTC
clone_size: medium-sized
d_call: TRBD2
v_call: TRBV19
j_call: TRBJ2-1

cdr3_aa: CASRPGPLYEAFF
cdr3_nt: TGTGCCAGCAGACCGGGACCGCTGTATGAAGCTTTCTTT
clone_size: once
d_call: -
v_call: TRBV6-1
j_call: TRBJ1-1

cdr3_aa: CASRDGEGNTEAFF
cdr3_nt: TGTGCCAGCAGAGATGGGGAGGGGAACACTGAAGCTTTCTTT
clone_size: -
d_call: -
v_call: TRBV7-6
j_call: TRBJ1-1

cdr3_aa: CASSLVRGGWGEQFF
cdr3_nt: TGTGCCAGCAGCTTAGTGAGGGGTGGTTGGGGTGAGCAGTTCTTC
clone_size: medium-sized
d_call: -
v_call: TRBV11-3
j_call: TRBJ2-1

cdr3_aa: CASSWGETYEQYF
cdr3_nt: TGTGCCAGCAGTTGGGGGGAAACCTACGAGCAGTACTTC
clone_size: -
d_call: -
v_call: TRBV13
j_call: TRBJ2-7

cdr3_aa: CASTRIQGPSPAYGYTF
cdr3_nt: TGCGCCAGCACACGTATACAGGGGCCTTCCCCCGCTTATGGCTACACCTTC
clone_size: -
d_call: TRBD1
v_call: TRBV5-1
j_call: TRBJ1-2

cdr3_aa: CASSAVIEGASYGYTF
cdr3_nt: TGTGCCAGCAGCGCCGTCATTGAGGGGGCAAGTTATGGCTACACCTTC
clone_size: once
d_call: TRBD1
v_call: TRBV25-1
j_call: TRBJ1-2

cdr3_aa: CAARAAGSSYEQYF
cdr3_nt: TGTGCCGCGAGGGCGGCGGGGAGCTCCTACGAGCAGTACTTC
clone_size: -
d_call: -
v_call: TRBV6-5
j_call: TRBJ2-7

cdr3_aa: CASSLRGGLQETQYF
cdr3_nt: TGTGCCAGCAGCTTGCGGGGGGGCCTCCAAGAGACCCAGTACTTC
clone_size: few
d_call: TRBD2
v_call: TRBV5-6
j_call: TRBJ2-5

cdr3_aa: CASSADYEQYF
cdr3_nt: TGTGCCAGCAGCGCAGACTACGAGCAGTACTTC
clone_size: medium-sized
d_call: -
v_call: TRBV7-9
j_call: TRBJ2-7

cdr3_aa: CASSLLRYTEAFF
cdr3_nt: TGTGCCAGCTCTCTCCTACGATACACTGAAGCTTTCTTT
clone_size: medium-sized
d_call: -
v_call: TRBV27
j_call: TRBJ1-1

cdr3_aa: CASSLSASRDYEQYF
cdr3_nt: TGTGCCAGCAGCTTATCCGCTAGCCGGGACTACGAGCAGTACTTC
clone_size: few
d_call: -
v_call: TRBV7-9
j_call: TRBJ2-7

cdr3_aa: CASSLAEGPDYEQYF
cdr3_nt: TGTGCCAGCAGCTTAGCCGAGGGGCCTGACTACGAGCAGTACTTC
clone_size: -
d_call: -
v_call: TRBV5-6
j_call: TRBJ2-7

cdr3_aa: CASSSDRSGQAFF
cdr3_nt: TGTGCCAGCAGTTCAGACAGGTCCGGGCAAGCTTTCTTT
clone_size: -
d_call: -
v_call: TRBV27
j_call: TRBJ1-1

cdr3_aa: CATSSGQGSYEQYF
cdr3_nt: TGTGCCACCAGCAGTGGACAGGGCAGCTACGAGCAGTACTTC
clone_size: -
d_call: TRBD1
v_call: TRBV15
j_call: TRBJ2-7

cdr3_aa: CASSMAASYEQYF
cdr3_nt: TGTGCCAGTAGTATGGCGGCATCCTACGAGCAGTACTTC
clone_size: -
d_call: -
v_call: TRBV19
j_call: TRBJ2-7

cdr3_aa: CASSRDRLPQHF
cdr3_nt: TGTGCCAGCAGCCGGGACCGGCTACCCCAGCATTTT
clone_size: -
d_call: -
v_call: TRBV7-9
j_call: TRBJ1-5

cdr3_aa: CASRIGQATYNEQFF
cdr3_nt: TGTGCCAGCAGGATTGGACAGGCGACCTACAATGAGCAGTTCTTC
clone_size: few
d_call: TRBD1
v_call: TRBV28
j_call: TRBJ2-1

cdr3_aa: CASSSWTDYNEQFF
cdr3_nt: TGTGCCAGCAGCTCCTGGACAGATTACAATGAGCAGTTCTTC
clone_size: -
d_call: -
v_call: TRBV5-4
j_call: TRBJ2-1

cdr3_aa: CASSYVDMNYGYTF
cdr3_nt: TGTGCCAGCAGTTACGTGGATATGAACTATGGCTACACCTTC
clone_size: medium-sized
d_call: -
v_call: TRBV6-6
j_call: TRBJ1-2

cdr3_aa: CASSLEVGAEKLFF
cdr3_nt: TGTGCCAGCAGCTTGGAGGTGGGGGCGGAAAAACTGTTTTTT
clone_size: -
d_call: -
v_call: TRBV7-9
j_call: TRBJ1-4

cdr3_aa: CASSQVGTEAFF
cdr3_nt: TGCGCCAGCAGCCAAGTCGGGACTGAAGCTTTCTTT
clone_size: medium-sized
d_call: -
v_call: TRBV4-1
j_call: TRBJ1-1

cdr3_aa: CASSYSTGTDTQYF
cdr3_nt: TGTGCCAGCAGTTACTCGACTGGCACAGATACGCAGTATTTT
clone_size: few
d_call: -
v_call: TRBV6-6
j_call: TRBJ2-3

cdr3_aa: CAWSGVGANTEAFF
cdr3_nt: TGTGCCTGGAGTGGGGTAGGGGCGAACACTGAAGCTTTCTTT
clone_size: -
d_call: -
v_call: TRBV30
j_call: TRBJ1-1

cdr3_aa: CASSQDRQGAWTEAFF
cdr3_nt: TGCGCCAGCAGCCAAGATCGGCAGGGGGCTTGGACTGAAGCTTTCTTT
clone_size: few
d_call: TRBD1
v_call: TRBV5-5
j_call: TRBJ1-1

cdr3_aa: CASSELTIDTEAFF
cdr3_nt: TGTGCCAGCAGTGAACTGACGATAGACACTGAAGCTTTCTTT
clone_size: -
d_call: -
v_call: TRBV6-1
j_call: TRBJ1-1

cdr3_aa: CASNDRGPEQYF
cdr3_nt: TGCGCCAGCAATGATCGGGGGCCCGAGCAGTACTTC
clone_size: -
d_call: -
v_call: TRBV5-1
j_call: TRBJ2-7